This T cell receptor beta chain originates from a study of Ad26.COV2.S vaccination and SARS-CoV-2 variants. Study conclusions and caveats: Spike-specific TCR breadth was greater after Ad26.COV2.S than placebo. From the TCR breadth and depth analyses, total T cell responses may have been underestimated.

Clones were read by immunoSEQ multiplex PCR, and TCRdb kept only the in-frame ones, dropping some. The repertoire includes some 290,000 clones, around four fifths of them detected once, and around 2% sits in the top ten. Trimming took off 5 bases at V and 4 bases at J, with 17 bases between the two ends. The CDR3 covers 16 residues. CDR1 and CDR2 from the germline V gene are MDHEN and SYDVKM. As to treatment: some 19 received Ad26.COV2.S at low or high dose, single or two shots; several received placebo; per-sample allocation not given. Material that was analyzed had been drawn on day 63 after the first vaccine or placebo injection. This vaccine is an Ad26 vector that expresses the Wuhan-strain SARS-CoV-2 spike. Details on this clone: The antigen is not known.

The chain employs TRBV28 and TRBJ1-4; tentatively, D is TRBD1 (6 bases). The TCR originated in a person between 18 and 60 years old who received the Ad26.COV2.S COVID-19 vaccine or a placebo. The sequencing here drew on peripheral blood, taken in a trial of Ad26.COV2.S vaccine versus placebo. The CDR3 loop reads CASSPLQGRGNEKLFF. CDR3 bases: TGTGCCAGCAGTCCCCTCCAGGGGAGGGGTAATGAAAAACTGTTTTTT.